Below are 24 T cell receptor beta chains sequenced from a single sample in a study of CD8+ T cells in alopecia areata. Sequencing relied on a cDNA template that was reverse transcribed from extracted RNA. The protocol was immunoSEQ multiplex PCR, while the TCRdb copy is restricted to in-frame clones and leaves out a portion. The repertoire includes hundreds of thousands of clones, approximately 61% of them detected once, and less than 0.6% sits in the top ten. The specimen comprised CD4+ T cells sorted from blood, sampled at week 0. The receptors here all came from a human donor with alopecia areata.

This chain uses TRBV5-1 with TRBJ1-2, with unresolved D. V dropped 3 bases and J dropped 6 bases, with 12 bases sitting between them. Germline V gives CDR1 SGHRS, CDR2 YFSETQ. CDR3 length: 13 residues. The CDR3 is CASSYDGKDGYTF. The CDR3 bases are TGCGCCAGCAGCTATGACGGGAAGGATGGCTACACCTTC.

This clone was found once. The rearrangement uses TRBV5-1 and TRBJ2-1; 7 nucleotides match TRBD2. The junction had 8 bases not matched to a gene; V was cut back by 3 bases and J by 2 bases. This CDR3 comprises 16 residues. The germline V gene encodes CDR1 SGHRS and CDR2 YFSETQ. CDR3: CASSSGRSGAYNEQFF. As DNA, the CDR3 is TGCGCCAGCAGCTCCGGACGAAGCGGGGCCTACAATGAGCAGTTCTTC.

The CDR3 coding sequence is TGCGCCAGCAGCACGCGGACAGCCGCAACTAATGAAAAACTGTTTTTT. Protein product: CASSTRTAATNEKLFF. J is TRBJ1-4 and V is TRBV4-1, with D possibly being TRBD1 (6 bases). The germline V gene has CDR1 MGHRA and CDR2 YSYEKL. V was clipped by 5 bases and J by 0 bases, with 13 bases between them. There are 16 residues in the CDR3.

J is TRBJ1-6 and V is TRBV7-2; possibly TRBD1 for D (5 bases). V lost 1 base, J lost 6 bases, and 10 bases lay in between. The germline gives CDR1 SGHTA, CDR2 FQGNSA. The CDR3 covers 15 residues. The CDR3, as DNA: TGTGCCAGCAGCTTAGTCGGGGACGGTAATTCACCCCTCCACTTT. This codes for CASSLVGDGNSPLHF.

By sample share, this clone is medium-sized. This rearrangement joins TRBV5-4 to TRBJ2-1, with D tentatively TRBD1 (6 bases). The CDR3 loop spans 14 amino acids. Per the germline V gene, CDR1 is SGHNT and CDR2 is YYREEE (reference sequence). The V and J ends lost 4 bases and 4 bases respectively, with 12 bases between them. CDR3: CASSAGDQYNEQFF. CDR3 bases: TGTGCCAGCAGCGCAGGGGACCAATACAATGAGCAGTTCTTC.

The sample holds a few counts of this clone. The chain combines TRBV30 with TRBJ1-2; D ambiguous. CDR1 and CDR2 (germline): GTSNPN, SVGIG (reference sequence). This CDR3 has 13 amino acids. Trimming removed 1 base at V and 2 bases at J, with 8 bases between. The CDR3 loop is CAWSGDKNYGYTF. The CDR3 DNA follows: TGTGCCTGGAGTGGAGACAAAAACTATGGCTACACCTTC.

V and J are TRBV5-1 and TRBJ1-5; D ambiguous. This CDR3 has 13 amino acids. Germline values: CDR1 SGHRS, CDR2 YFSETQ. Between the trimmed V and J ends, which lost 4 bases and 7 bases, there was a span of 12 bases. CDR3 amino acids: CASSVGSGQPQHF. The CDR3 region has the DNA TGCGCCAGCAGCGTCGGGTCGGGGCAGCCCCAGCATTTT.

V is TRBV7-6 and J is TRBJ2-7, with TRBD2 identical over 14 bases. Looked up from germline, CDR1 is SGHVS and CDR2 is FNYEAQ. This CDR3 spans 16 amino acids. J gave up 5 bases and V 5 bases, and 8 bases lay outside the gene matches. Here the CDR3 DNA reads TGTGCCAGCAGCCCCGGGACTAGCGGGAGTCCCCACGAGCAGTACTTC. The encoded protein is CASSPGTSGSPHEQYF. The whole variable domain, remainder taken from reference TRBV7-6 and TRBJ2-7, is GAGVSQSPRYKVTKRGQDVALRCDPISGHVSLYWYRQALGQGPEFLTYFNYEAQQDKSGLPNDRFSAERPEGSISTLTIQRTEQRDSAMYRCASSPGTSGSPHEQYFGPGTRLTVT.

This clone was recorded a few times. V is TRBV29-1 and J is TRBJ2-5; a possible D gene is TRBD1 (5 bases). Trimming cost V 5 bases and J 0 bases, with 13 bases left between them. Germline V gene sequence: CDR1 SQVTM, CDR2 ANQGSEA. The CDR3 sequence is 14 residues long. DNA of the CDR3: TGCAGCGTTATCAGGCAGGGATACCAAGAGACCCAGTACTTC. As protein: CSVIRQGYQETQYF.

This chain joins TRBV2 and TRBJ2-7; D is unresolved. V dropped 2 bases and J dropped 12 bases, with 14 bases sitting between them. Per germline, CDR1 SNHLY and CDR2 FYNNEI. CDR3 length: 12 residues. The CDR3 nucleotides are TGTGCCAGCAGTGAAAGTCAGGCTGTATGGTACTTC. This translates into CASSESQAVWYF.

The rearrangement joins TRBV29-1 to TRBJ1-3; a possible D gene is TRBD1 (6 bases). Per the germline V gene, CDR1 is SQVTM and CDR2 is ANQGSEA. The CDR3 loop spans 14 amino acids. V lost 4 bases to trimming and J lost 0 bases, with 10 bases between them. This chain's CDR3 is CSVAGGNSGNTIYF. The CDR3 DNA reads TGCAGCGTTGCTGGGGGCAACTCTGGAAACACCATATATTTT.

The gene calls are TRBV5-6 and TRBJ2-6; no definite D call. The germline V gene encodes CDR1 SGHDT and CDR2 YYEEEE. The CDR3 is 14 residues long. The germline V and J ends were trimmed by 3 bases and 8 bases, with 12 bases remaining between them. The CDR3 region is CASSSQKKTNVLTF. For the CDR3, the DNA is TGTGCCAGCAGCTCACAGAAGAAGACCAACGTCCTGACTTTC.

This clone was found a few times. The chain has TRBV25-1 and TRBJ2-2; the D gene could be TRBD1 or TRBD2 (6 bases each). Germline CDR1 is MGHDK and CDR2 is SYGVNS. This CDR3 has 16 residues. V lost 1 base and J 6 bases, leaving 15 bases between the germline ends. CDR3 DNA sequence: TGTGCCAGCAGTGAATGGGGGCGGAGGGCGGCCGGGGAGCTGTTTTTT. This codes for CASSEWGRRAAGELFF.

This chain uses TRBV12-5 with TRBJ2-1; tentatively, D is TRBD2 (5 bases). CDR1 and CDR2 (germline): LGHNT, FRNRAP. Trimming cost V 6 bases and J 8 bases, with 14 bases left between them. The CDR3 covers 13 residues. The CDR3 sequence is CASGPLAGDEQFF. Written as DNA, the CDR3 is TGTGCTAGTGGCCCATTAGCCGGGGATGAGCAGTTCTTC.

The chain carries TRBV6-1 and TRBJ2-1, with TRBD2 identical over 8 bases. Germline V CDR1 and CDR2: MNHNS, SASEGT. The CDR3 spans 15 residues. The J segment lost 8 bases and the V segment lost 6 bases, leaving 12 bases of the junction unmatched. The CDR3 sequence is CASRDSGSPIHEQFF. The CDR3 DNA follows: TGTGCCAGCAGGGACAGCGGGAGCCCTATTCATGAGCAGTTCTTC.

The chain couples TRBV29-1 to TRBJ1-1; perhaps TRBD1 as D (5 bases). The ends were cut back, 0 bases at V and 2 bases at J, with 22 bases in the middle. The CDR3 totals 18 residues. In germline, CDR1 is SQVTM, CDR2 ANQGSEA. The CDR3, as DNA: TGCAGCGTTGAAGATATCAACCCCCTCGGGGGAATCAACACTGAAGCTTTCTTT. Its protein product is CSVEDINPLGGINTEAFF.

This chain links TRBV5-1 with TRBJ2-3, with D maybe TRBD1 (6 bases). This CDR3 is built from 14 residues. Per the germline V gene, CDR1 is SGHRS and CDR2 is YFSETQ. V lost 4 bases to trimming and J lost 0 bases, with 9 bases between them. This CDR3 reads CASSPGQSTDTQYF. CDR3 sequence (DNA): TGCGCCAGCAGCCCCGGACAGAGCACAGATACGCAGTATTTT.

CDR3 sequence (DNA): TGTGCCAGCAGCTTAGGGTCAGTGGAGACCCAGTACTTC. Its protein is CASSLGSVETQYF. The chain recombines TRBV7-8 with TRBJ2-5; unclear D gene. V gave up 1 base and J gave up 5 bases, with 8 bases separating them. There are 13 residues in the CDR3. Germline V gene lookup returns CDR1 SGHVS and CDR2 FQNEAQ.

J is TRBJ2-2 and V is TRBV7-9; no firm D call. The ends were cut back, 0 bases at V and 5 bases at J, with 4 bases in the middle. The CDR3 is 13 amino acids. Germline lookup yields CDR1 SEHNR and CDR2 FQNEAQ (reference sequence). This CDR3 reads CASSLASTGELFF. The CDR3 DNA reads as TGTGCCAGCAGCTTAGCCTCGACCGGGGAGCTGTTTTTT. The whole variable domain, filled in from reference TRBV7-9 and TRBJ2-2, reads DTGVSQNPRHKITKRGQNVTFRCDPISEHNRLYWYRQTLGQGPEFLTYFQNEAQLEKSRLLSDRFSAERPKGSFSTLEIQRTEQGDSAMYLCASSLASTGELFFGEGSRLTVL.

The rearrangement uses TRBV29-1 and TRBJ1-1; D not resolved. V was cut by 5 bases and J by 1 base, with 8 bases left in between. This CDR3 contains 12 residues. The germline CDR1 and CDR2 sequences are SQVTM and ANQGSEA. The CDR3: CSVSYRNTEAFF. CDR3 in DNA: TGCAGCGTTTCTTACAGGAACACTGAAGCTTTCTTT.

The chain is built from TRBV21-1 and TRBJ2-7; the table names TRBD1, a call not compared with the DNA. TRBV21-1 is an annotated pseudogene. The CDR3 totals 20 residues. The CDR3 bases are TGTGCCAGCAGCAAAACGGGACAGGGTCCAACACGTACTGAAACTTACGAGCAGTACTTC. Translating it yields CASSKTGQGPTRTETYEQYF.

The chain employs TRBV5-1 and TRBJ1-1, with a possible D match to TRBD1 (5 bases). CDR1 SGHRS and CDR2 YFSETQ come from the germline V gene. The CDR3 spans 14 residues. Trimming took off 5 bases at V and 5 bases at J, with 16 bases between the two ends. CDR3 region: CASSSGTPRTEAFF. In DNA, the CDR3 is TGCGCCAGCAGTTCCGGGACCCCGAGGACTGAAGCTTTCTTT.

V gene TRBV5-6 combines with J gene TRBJ1-2; no clear D gene. Germline CDR1 is SGHDT and CDR2 is YYEEEE. Trimming removed 2 bases at V and 5 bases at J, with 16 bases between. The length of the CDR3 is 15 residues. CDR3: CASSFVSGSPYGYTF. The DNA for the CDR3 is TGTGCCAGCAGCTTTGTTAGCGGGAGCCCGTATGGCTACACCTTC.

This sequence joins TRBV7-9 and TRBJ1-1; 7 nucleotides line up with TRBD1. The V gene's germline CDR1 is SEHNR and CDR2 FQNEAQ (reference sequence). Trimming cost V 5 bases and J 5 bases; bases outside gene matches: 11. The CDR3 has 15 residues. CDR3 loop: CASSLRQGGLTEAFF. As DNA, the CDR3 is TGTGCCAGCAGCCTGCGACAGGGCGGTCTGACTGAAGCTTTCTTT.